This TCR beta chain is drawn from a study of shared clonotypes between healthy human individuals. Study context: Participating donors consisted of a couple of women and a few men aged 18 to 49.

For this clone: What it binds is not known. Other DNA sequences of this sample code for an identical CDR3.

Terminally differentiated effector memory CD45RA+ cells were excluded by CCR7 positive selection of CD45RO-negative cells. Deep level was the assay's run setting. Repertoires were generated with immunoSEQ multiplex PCR, while TCRdb's copy carries only in-frame clones and drops some. This sample has fewer than 850,000 clones, with about 96% found just once. CDR1 is MNHNS, CDR2 SASEGT, per germline. V lost 3 bases, J lost 3 bases, and 0 bases lay in between. The CDR3 has 10 residues. Points from the study as a whole: A handful of donors held 5% to 5.5% of naive CD4 clonotypes in common.

The sample comprised naive CD8+ T cells sorted from blood. The chain links TRBV6-1 to TRBJ2-7; D is undetermined. The TCR was taken from a man aged 25-45 years in good health. The CDR3 protein is CASSDYEQYF. For the CDR3, the DNA is TGTGCCAGCAGTGACTACGAGCAGTACTTC.